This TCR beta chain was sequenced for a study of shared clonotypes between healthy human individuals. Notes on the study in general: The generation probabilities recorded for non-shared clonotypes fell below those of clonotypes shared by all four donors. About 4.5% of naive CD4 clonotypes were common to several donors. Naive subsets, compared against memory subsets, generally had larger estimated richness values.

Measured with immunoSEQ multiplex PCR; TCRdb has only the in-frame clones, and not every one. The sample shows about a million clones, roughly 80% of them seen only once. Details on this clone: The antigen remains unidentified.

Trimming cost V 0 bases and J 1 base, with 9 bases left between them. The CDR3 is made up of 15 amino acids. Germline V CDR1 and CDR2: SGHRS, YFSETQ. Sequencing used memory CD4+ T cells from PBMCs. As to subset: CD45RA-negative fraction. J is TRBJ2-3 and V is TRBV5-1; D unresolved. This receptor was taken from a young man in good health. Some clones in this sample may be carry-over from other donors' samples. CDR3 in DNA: TGCGCCAGCAGCTTGGCGAATCCTGGCACAGATACGCAGTATTTT. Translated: CASSLANPGTDTQYF. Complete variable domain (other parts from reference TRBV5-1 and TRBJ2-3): KAGVTQTPRYLIKTRGQQVTLSCSPISGHRSVSWYQQTPGQGLQFLFEYFSETQRNKGNFPGRFSGRQFSNSRSEMNVSTLELGDSALYLCASSLANPGTDTQYFGPGTRLTVL.